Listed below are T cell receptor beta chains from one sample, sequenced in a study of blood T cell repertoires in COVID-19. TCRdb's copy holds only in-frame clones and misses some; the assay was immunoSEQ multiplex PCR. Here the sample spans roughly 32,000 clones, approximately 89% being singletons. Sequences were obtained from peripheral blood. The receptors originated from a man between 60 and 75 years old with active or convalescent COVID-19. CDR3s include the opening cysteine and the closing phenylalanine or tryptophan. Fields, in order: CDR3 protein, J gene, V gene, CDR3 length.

CDR3: CSGSGSSNYGYTF
J: TRBJ1-2
V: TRBV29-1
length: 13

CDR3: CASSRGGGTGPYNEQFF
J: TRBJ2-1
V: TRBV11-3
length: 17

CDR3: CASSQDGTSGPGELFF
J: TRBJ2-2
V: TRBV4-3
length: 16

CDR3: CASSLSQGDYGYTF
J: TRBJ1-2
V: TRBV11-2
length: 14

CDR3: CASIRDRGGEKLFF
J: TRBJ1-4
V: TRBV6-5
length: 14

CDR3: CSAGQLRTEAFF
J: TRBJ1-1
V: TRBV29-1
length: 12

CDR3: CASSQGPQETQYF
J: TRBJ2-5
V: TRBV3-1/TRBV3-2
length: 13

CDR3: CASSLWDRGSTEAFF
J: TRBJ1-1
V: TRBV5-7
length: 15

CDR3: CASSVPTGAGASNNEQFF
J: TRBJ2-1
V: TRBV9
length: 18

CDR3: CASSEVAGVYF
J: TRBJ2-4
V: TRBV6-1
length: 11

CDR3: CASSLFAGATTEAFF
J: TRBJ1-1
V: TRBV28
length: 15

CDR3: CATATGPSLNTGELFF
J: TRBJ2-2
V: TRBV10-3
length: 16

CDR3: CASSQDRGGQPQHF
J: TRBJ1-5
V: TRBV11-2
length: 14

CDR3: CAWSGGLVGTDTQYF
J: TRBJ2-3
V: TRBV30
length: 15

CDR3: CASSFTSSWTDTQYF
J: TRBJ2-3
V: TRBV27
length: 15

CDR3: CASSLGAGGAGTQYF
J: TRBJ2-5
V: TRBV19
length: 15

CDR3: CASSSRGRSAPLHF
J: TRBJ1-6
V: TRBV11-2
length: 14

CDR3: CASHRGPTEAFF
J: TRBJ1-1
V: TRBV6-5
length: 12

CDR3: CASSVAGGEAFF
J: TRBJ1-1
V: TRBV9
length: 12

CDR3: CASSLEGTSYNEQFF
J: TRBJ2-1
V: TRBV5-1
length: 15

CDR3: CASSIAGGPLYEQFF
J: TRBJ2-1
V: TRBV19
length: 15

CDR3: CASSFTLRPGELFF
J: TRBJ2-2
V: TRBV28
length: 14

CDR3: CASSQDWNTEAFF
J: TRBJ1-1
V: TRBV14
length: 13

CDR3: CASSRQLNSPLHF
J: TRBJ1-6
V: TRBV12-3/TRBV12-4
length: 13

CDR3: CASSSAGQNTDTQYF
J: TRBJ2-3
V: TRBV2
length: 15

CDR3: CASSQLGLNTGELFF
J: TRBJ2-2
V: TRBV4-1
length: 15

CDR3: CASSPSSGEQFF
J: TRBJ2-1
V: TRBV12-3/TRBV12-4
length: 12

CDR3: CASSKIPRTGSRFSNNEQFF
J: TRBJ2-1
V: TRBV21-1
length: 20

CDR3: CASSDSRTGDTQYF
J: TRBJ2-3
V: TRBV9
length: 14

CDR3: CASSQLGRNTEAFF
J: TRBJ1-1
V: TRBV5-1
length: 14

CDR3: CASSIAKGQGGQPQHF
J: TRBJ1-5
V: TRBV19
length: 16

CDR3: CASSEGQGAWGYTF
J: TRBJ1-2
V: TRBV6-1
length: 14

CDR3: CASRADRSRTGELFF
J: TRBJ2-2
V: TRBV2
length: 15

CDR3: CSVTGQGLRGTGELFF
J: TRBJ2-2
V: TRBV29-1
length: 16

CDR3: CASSGQHYSNQPQHF
J: TRBJ1-5
V: TRBV19
length: 15

CDR3: CASSEAAGVYGYTF
J: TRBJ1-2
V: TRBV2
length: 14

CDR3: CASSQPLWQNNSPLHF
J: TRBJ1-6
V: TRBV4-1
length: 16

CDR3: CASSLQGVAEAFF
J: TRBJ1-1
V: TRBV7-9
length: 13